The clone carrying this T cell receptor (beta chain) was picked up many times. Its antigen is not known. Primed by a sample-barcoded 5' primer and a J-beta primer mix, a second PCR proceeded for roughly 6 to 12 cycles. Each cDNA molecule carried a tag from a template-switch adaptor that contained 12 random nucleotides. TCRdb called the 5' RACE reads again in MiXCR, with one record for every CDR3 protein. This sample has hundreds of thousands of distinct CDR3 sequences, with under 30% found just once. The sample comes from a study of blood T cells in healthy people across ages. The V end was cut by 5 bases, the J end by 7 bases, with 20 bases between. Germline lookup yields CDR1 SGHAT and CDR2 FQNNGV. There are 15 residues in the CDR3. Whole-study results and caveats: The study regarded diversity estimates from one million T cells as underestimates. Roughly linear age-related decline in beta diversity appeared, significant by age around 36. Not knowing donor CMV status may have confounded expanded clonotype changes.

The chain carries TRBV11-2 and TRBJ2-5, with D perhaps being TRBD1 or TRBD2 (5 bases each). Sequenced: blood. The clonotype was recovered from a woman over 75 in good health. CDR3 protein: CASSPGGSGTGTQYF. The CDR3 nucleotides are TGTGCCAGCAGCCCCGGAGGTTCAGGGACGGGGACCCAGTACTTC.